These 13 T cell receptor beta chains were all obtained from the same sample, sequenced in a study of blood T cell repertoires in COVID-19. Here immunoSEQ multiplex PCR was the method, and the copy in TCRdb shows in-frame clones only, minus some. The table has more than 200,000 clones, about 89% seen once. Sequencing was carried out using PBMCs or T cells enriched from blood (not recorded which). Receptors originate from a woman younger than 30 who had recovered from COVID-19.

The V and J genes are TRBV19 and TRBJ2-7, with 7 bases identical to TRBD1. The CDR3 loop spans 14 amino acids. Germline loops: CDR1 LNHDA, CDR2 SQIVND (reference sequence). Trimming removed 8 bases from V and 3 bases from J; junction bases left unmatched: 10. The CDR3 sequence is CASGPGQAFYEQYF. The DNA for the CDR3 is TGTGCCAGTGGCCCTGGACAGGCTTTCTACGAGCAGTACTTC.

The chain carries TRBV7-9 and TRBJ1-4, with 7 bases that match TRBD1. The CDR3 totals 15 residues. V shed 5 bases and J 6 bases; nucleotides not matched to a gene: 9. Germline V CDR1 and CDR2: SEHNR, FQNEAQ (reference sequence). This CDR3 is CASSPQTGTHEKLFF. CDR3 bases: TGTGCCAGCAGCCCCCAGACAGGGACCCATGAAAAACTGTTTTTT.

The chain recombines TRBV7-2 with TRBJ1-6; D remains unclear. Germline CDR1 and CDR2: SGHTA and FQGNSA. V lost 2 bases and J 14 bases, leaving 13 bases between the germline ends. This CDR3 contains 13 residues. CDR3 in DNA: TGTGCCAGCAGCTTACTGCGGGATCGTACCCTCCACTTT. Amino acid sequence: CASSLLRDRTLHF.

The chain combines TRBV28 with TRBJ1-3; 8 bases fit TRBD1. J gave up 2 bases and V 6 bases, and 6 bases lay outside the gene matches. CDR1 and CDR2 (germline): MDHEN, SYDVKM. The CDR3 has 15 residues. CDR3 bases: TGTGCCAGCAGAAGACAGGGGCCCACTGGAAACACCATATATTTT. Its protein product is CASRRQGPTGNTIYF.

The J gene is TRBJ2-5, the V gene TRBV3-1 (or the pseudogene TRBV3-2); 10 positions agree with TRBD2. J gave up 5 bases and V 3 bases, and 9 bases lay outside the gene matches. The CDR3 is 16 residues long. Looked up from germline, CDR1 is LGHDT and CDR2 is YNNKEL (reference sequence). CDR3 residues: CASSHTSGGAKETQYF. As DNA, the CDR3 is TGTGCCAGCAGCCATACCAGCGGGGGGGCCAAGGAGACCCAGTACTTC.

As concerns this clone: Compared with germline, one end of the junction differs, possibly owing to a read error. This rearrangement joins TRBV6-5 to TRBJ2-5, with 8 nucleotides matching TRBD2. CDR3 length: 15 amino acids. Germline CDR1 MNHEY, CDR2 SVGAGI. CDR3 DNA: TGTGCCAGCATTTACGAGCGGGAGTCACAAGAGACCCAGTACTTC. This gives the protein CASIYERESQETQYF.

The chain carries TRBV27 and TRBJ2-3; a weak D match, TRBD1 (6 bases). CDR1 is MNHEY, CDR2 SMNVEV, per germline (reference sequence). V shed 2 bases and J shed 0 bases, with 9 bases lying between them. The CDR3 sequence is 15 residues long. CDR3 nucleotides: TGTGCCAGCAGTTTAGGGGACACGAGCACAGATACGCAGTATTTT. The encoded protein is CASSLGDTSTDTQYF.

The rearrangement uses TRBV7-9 and TRBJ2-3; 10 bases align to TRBD1. This CDR3 is built from 15 residues. J lost 6 bases, V lost 4 bases, and 7 bases had no gene match. Germline V CDR1 and CDR2: SEHNR, FQNEAQ (reference sequence). The CDR3 DNA reads as TGTGCCAGCAGCTCGAGACAGGGGGCCAGGGATACGCAGTATTTT. Translation gives CASSSRQGARDTQYF. Drawing the rest from reference TRBV7-9 and TRBJ2-3, the complete variable domain is DTGVSQNPRHKITKRGQNVTFRCDPISEHNRLYWYRQTLGQGPEFLTYFQNEAQLEKSRLLSDRFSAERPKGSFSTLEIQRTEQGDSAMYLCASSSRQGARDTQYFGPGTRLTVL.

The rearrangement joins TRBV19 to TRBJ1-1, with a possible D match to TRBD1 (6 bases). In germline, CDR1 is LNHDA, CDR2 SQIVND (reference sequence). The CDR3 totals 13 residues. V lost 8 bases and J lost 1, with 11 bases in between. CDR3 sequence reads: CASEGQPNTEAFF. The CDR3 coding sequence is TGTGCCAGTGAAGGACAGCCGAACACTGAAGCTTTCTTT.

V usage is TRBV12-3 or TRBV12-4 and J usage is TRBJ1-6; TRBD1 is a possible D gene (5 bases). Trimming shortened V by 4 bases and J by 7 bases, and 8 bases separated the two germline ends. The CDR3 extends over 13 amino acids. In nucleotides, the CDR3 is TGTGCCAGCAGTTCAAAGGGGAATTCACCCCTCCACTTT. Translated: CASSSKGNSPLHF.

This sequence joins TRBV6-1 and TRBJ2-7; 8 positions agree with TRBD1. The germline gives CDR1 MNHNS, CDR2 SASEGT. Trimming at V came to 1 base and at J to 5 bases, leaving 1 base not matched to a gene. The CDR3 extends over 13 amino acids. CDR3 loop: CASSEEQGDEQYF. For the CDR3, the DNA is TGTGCCAGCAGTGAAGAACAGGGGGACGAGCAGTACTTC.

J is TRBJ1-1 and V is TRBV19, with 8 bases lining up with TRBD1. Germline loops: CDR1 LNHDA, CDR2 SQIVND (reference sequence). Trimming took 3 bases from V and 0 from J; bases not matched to a gene: 0. The length of the CDR3 is 14 residues. The CDR3, as DNA: TGTGCCAGTAGTATGGACAGGGTGAACACTGAAGCTTTCTTT. The encoded protein is CASSMDRVNTEAFF.

The V gene is TRBV7-2, the J gene TRBJ1-5; weak D call: TRBD1 (5 bases). The CDR3 sequence is 13 residues long. V was shortened by 5 bases and J by 6 bases, with 11 bases between the two germline ends. Germline V CDR1 and CDR2: SGHTA, FQGNSA. CDR3 protein: CASSIREGQPQHF. CDR3 coding DNA: TGTGCCAGCAGCATCAGGGAAGGTCAGCCCCAGCATTTT.